The source of this T cell receptor beta chain is a study of cytomegalovirus exposure and HLA in healthy donors. Study-level points and caveats: Only CMV serostatus was available as immune exposure information.

This CDR3 has 17 amino acids. For this clone: Its antigen remains unknown.

Primers included in the PCR were 60 Vbeta and 13 Jbeta primers. The method was immunoSEQ multiplex PCR; TCRdb's version includes in-frame clones alone and lacks a portion of them. This table has about 160,000 clones, 82% appearing once. The genes are TRBV21-1 and TRBJ1-4. TRBV21-1 is termed a pseudogene. Sequenced input: PBMCs. The clonotype was recovered from a man aged 50-60 years in good health and CMV-seropositive. The CDR3 sequence is CASSKRRAVGNNEKLFF. CDR3 bases: TGTGCCAGCAGCAAAAGAAGAGCGGTTGGCAATAATGAAAAACTGTTTTTT.